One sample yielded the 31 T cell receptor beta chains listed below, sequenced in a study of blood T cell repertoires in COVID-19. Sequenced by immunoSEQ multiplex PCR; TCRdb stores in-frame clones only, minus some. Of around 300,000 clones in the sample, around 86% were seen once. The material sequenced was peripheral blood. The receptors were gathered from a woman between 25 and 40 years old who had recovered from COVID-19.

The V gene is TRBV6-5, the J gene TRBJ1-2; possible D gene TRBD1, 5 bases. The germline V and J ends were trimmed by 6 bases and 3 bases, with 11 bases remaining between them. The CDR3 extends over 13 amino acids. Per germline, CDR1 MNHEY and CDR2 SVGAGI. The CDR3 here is CASSRDRYYGYTF. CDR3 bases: TGTGCCAGCAGCCGCGACAGATACTATGGCTACACCTTC.

In nucleotides, the CDR3 is TGTGCCAGCAGCCCAAACCGGGACACACGGCACTACGAGCAGTACTTC. This codes for CASSPNRDTRHYEQYF. V is TRBV7-8 and J is TRBJ2-7; possible D gene TRBD1, 6 bases. Per germline, CDR1 SGHVS and CDR2 FQNEAQ. The CDR3 runs 16 residues. V was cut by 5 bases and J by 3 bases, with 20 bases left in between.

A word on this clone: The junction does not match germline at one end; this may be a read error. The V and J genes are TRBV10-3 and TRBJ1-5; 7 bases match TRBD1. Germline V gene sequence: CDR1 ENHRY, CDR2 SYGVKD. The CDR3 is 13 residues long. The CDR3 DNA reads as TGTGCCATCGGTGACAGGGCTGGTCAGCCCCAGCATTTT. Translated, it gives CAIGDRAGQPQHF.

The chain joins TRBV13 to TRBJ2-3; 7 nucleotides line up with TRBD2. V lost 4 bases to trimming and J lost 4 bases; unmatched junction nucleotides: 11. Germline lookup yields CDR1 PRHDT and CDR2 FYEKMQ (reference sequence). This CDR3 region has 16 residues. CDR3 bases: TGTGCCAGCAGCTCCCGGGACTATGAGAGTGCAGATACGCAGTATTTT. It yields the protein CASSSRDYESADTQYF.

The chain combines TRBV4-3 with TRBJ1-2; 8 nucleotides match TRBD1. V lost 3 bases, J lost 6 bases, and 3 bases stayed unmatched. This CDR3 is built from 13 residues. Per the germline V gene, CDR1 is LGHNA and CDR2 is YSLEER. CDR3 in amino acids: CASSQDRDHGYTF. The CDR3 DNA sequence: TGCGCCAGCAGCCAGGACAGGGACCATGGCTACACCTTC.

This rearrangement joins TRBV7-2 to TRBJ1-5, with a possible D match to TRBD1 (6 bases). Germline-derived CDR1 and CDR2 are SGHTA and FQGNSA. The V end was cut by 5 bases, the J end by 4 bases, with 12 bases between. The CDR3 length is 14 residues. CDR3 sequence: CASSPGQRNQPQHF. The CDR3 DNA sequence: TGTGCCAGCAGCCCAGGACAGAGAAATCAGCCCCAGCATTTT.

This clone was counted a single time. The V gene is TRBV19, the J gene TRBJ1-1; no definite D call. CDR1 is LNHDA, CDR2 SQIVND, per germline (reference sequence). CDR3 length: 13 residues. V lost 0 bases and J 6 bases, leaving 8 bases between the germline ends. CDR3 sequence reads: CASSIDPRAEAFF. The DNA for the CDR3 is TGTGCCAGTAGTATAGATCCGCGAGCTGAAGCTTTCTTT.

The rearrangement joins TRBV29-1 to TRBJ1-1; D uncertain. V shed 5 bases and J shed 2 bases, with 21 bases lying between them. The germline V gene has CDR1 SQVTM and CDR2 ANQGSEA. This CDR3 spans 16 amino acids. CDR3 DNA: TGCAGCGTTCGAGCTTTTGAGAGGTCGGGTAACACTGAAGCTTTCTTT. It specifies CSVRAFERSGNTEAFF. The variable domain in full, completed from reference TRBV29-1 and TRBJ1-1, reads SAVISQKPSRDICQRGTSLTIQCQVDSQVTMMFWYRQQPGQSLTLIATANQGSEATYESGFVIDKFPISRPNLTFSTLTVSNMSPEDSSIYLCSVRAFERSGNTEAFFGQGTRLTVV.

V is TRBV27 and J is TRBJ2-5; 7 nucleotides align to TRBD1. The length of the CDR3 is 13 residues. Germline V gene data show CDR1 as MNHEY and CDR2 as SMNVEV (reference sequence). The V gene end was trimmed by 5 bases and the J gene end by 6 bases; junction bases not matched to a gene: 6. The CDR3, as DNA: TGTGCCAGCAGTCCTGACAGGGTACAGACCCAGTACTTC. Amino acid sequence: CASSPDRVQTQYF.

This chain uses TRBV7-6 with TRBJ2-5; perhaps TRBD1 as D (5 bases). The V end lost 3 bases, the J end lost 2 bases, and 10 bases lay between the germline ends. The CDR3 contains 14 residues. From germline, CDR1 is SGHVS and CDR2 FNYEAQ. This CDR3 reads CASSFLDRQETQYF. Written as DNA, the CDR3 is TGTGCCAGCAGCTTTCTTGACAGACAAGAGACCCAGTACTTC.

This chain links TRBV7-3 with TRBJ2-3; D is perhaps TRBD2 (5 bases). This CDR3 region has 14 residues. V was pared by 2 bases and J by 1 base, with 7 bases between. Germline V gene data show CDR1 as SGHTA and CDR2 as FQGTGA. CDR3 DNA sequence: TGTGCCAGCAGCTTACAGGAGGGCACAGATACGCAGTATTTT. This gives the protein CASSLQEGTDTQYF.

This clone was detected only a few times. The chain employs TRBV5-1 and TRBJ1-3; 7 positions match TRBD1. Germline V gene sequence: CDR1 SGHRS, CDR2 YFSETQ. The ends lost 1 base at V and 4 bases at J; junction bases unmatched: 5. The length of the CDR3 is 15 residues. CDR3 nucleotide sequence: TGCGCCAGCAGCTTGATGACAGGGATGGGAAACACCATATATTTT. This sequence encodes CASSLMTGMGNTIYF.

CDR3: CASSQWPGPGEMNTEAFF. CDR3 in DNA: TGCGCCAGCAGCCAGTGGCCAGGGCCGGGGGAGATGAACACTGAAGCTTTCTTT. The chain couples TRBV4-1 to TRBJ1-1; D may be TRBD1 (5 bases). The V end was cut by 3 bases, the J end by 0 bases, with 20 bases between. The germline V gene has CDR1 MGHRA and CDR2 YSYEKL. There are 18 residues in the CDR3.

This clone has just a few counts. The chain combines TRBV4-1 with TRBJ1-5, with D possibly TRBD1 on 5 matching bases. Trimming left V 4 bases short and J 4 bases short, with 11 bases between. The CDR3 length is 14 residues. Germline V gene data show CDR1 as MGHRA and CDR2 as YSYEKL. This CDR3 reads CASSPPGGNQPQHF. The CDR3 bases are TGCGCCAGCAGCCCACCCGGGGGGAATCAGCCCCAGCATTTT.

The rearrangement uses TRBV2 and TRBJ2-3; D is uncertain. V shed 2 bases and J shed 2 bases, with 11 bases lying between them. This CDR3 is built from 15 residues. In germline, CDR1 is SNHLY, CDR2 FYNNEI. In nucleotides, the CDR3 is TGTGCCAGCAGTGAATGGGCTACTTCCACAGATACGCAGTATTTT. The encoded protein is CASSEWATSTDTQYF. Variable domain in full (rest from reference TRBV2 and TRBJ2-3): EPEVTQTPSHQVTQMGQEVILRCVPISNHLYFYWYRQILGQKVEFLVSFYNNEISEKSEIFDDQFSVERPDGSNFTLKIRSTKLEDSAMYFCASSEWATSTDTQYFGPGTRLTVL.

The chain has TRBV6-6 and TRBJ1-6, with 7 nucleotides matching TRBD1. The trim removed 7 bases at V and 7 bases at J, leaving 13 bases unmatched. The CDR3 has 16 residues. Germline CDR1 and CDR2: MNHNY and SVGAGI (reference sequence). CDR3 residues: CASTVQGRIGNSPLHF. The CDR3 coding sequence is TGTGCCAGCACCGTACAGGGGCGTATAGGGAATTCACCCCTCCACTTT.

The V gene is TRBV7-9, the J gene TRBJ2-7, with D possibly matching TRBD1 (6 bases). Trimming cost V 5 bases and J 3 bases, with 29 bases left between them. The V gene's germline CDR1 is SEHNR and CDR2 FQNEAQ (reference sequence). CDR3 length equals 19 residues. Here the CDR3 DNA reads TGTGCCAGCAGCCCTAGGCCCTGGGTAGAGGGGGTCACGTTCTACGAGCAGTACTTC. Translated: CASSPRPWVEGVTFYEQYF. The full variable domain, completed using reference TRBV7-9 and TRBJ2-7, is DTGVSQNPRHKITKRGQNVTFRCDPISEHNRLYWYRQTLGQGPEFLTYFQNEAQLEKSRLLSDRFSAERPKGSFSTLEIQRTEQGDSAMYLCASSPRPWVEGVTFYEQYFGPGTRLTVT.

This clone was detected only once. The CDR3 DNA sequence: TGCGCCAGCAGCTTGCGAGGACTAGCGGGCTTTAGCACAGATACGCAGTATTTT. This gives the protein CASSLRGLAGFSTDTQYF. The rearrangement joins TRBV5-1 to TRBJ2-3, with 11 bases lining up with TRBD2. Looked up from germline, CDR1 is SGHRS and CDR2 is YFSETQ. The J segment lost 0 bases and the V segment lost 1 base, leaving 7 bases of the junction unmatched. The CDR3 loop spans 18 amino acids.

CDR3 protein: CASRPLDRAGDEQFF. CDR3 sequence (DNA): TGTGCCAGCAGACCCTTAGACAGGGCCGGGGATGAGCAGTTCTTC. The chain carries TRBV27 and TRBJ2-1, with TRBD1 matching 7 bases. With V trimmed by 6 bases and J by 8 bases, 13 bases remained unmatched. Germline V gene sequence: CDR1 MNHEY, CDR2 SMNVEV (reference sequence). The CDR3 is 15 amino acids.

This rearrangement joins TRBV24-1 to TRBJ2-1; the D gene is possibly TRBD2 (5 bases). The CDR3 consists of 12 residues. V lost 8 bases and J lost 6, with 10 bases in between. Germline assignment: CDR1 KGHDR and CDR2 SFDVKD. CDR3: CATTSYLNEQFF. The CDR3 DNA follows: TGTGCCACCACTAGCTACCTCAATGAGCAGTTCTTC.

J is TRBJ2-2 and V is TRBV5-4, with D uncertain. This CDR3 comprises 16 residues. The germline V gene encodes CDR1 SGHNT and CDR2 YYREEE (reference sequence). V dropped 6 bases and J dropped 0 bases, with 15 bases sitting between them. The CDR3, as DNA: TGTGCCAGCACCCGCGCAGGTACAACGAACACCGGGGAGCTGTTTTTT. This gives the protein CASTRAGTTNTGELFF.

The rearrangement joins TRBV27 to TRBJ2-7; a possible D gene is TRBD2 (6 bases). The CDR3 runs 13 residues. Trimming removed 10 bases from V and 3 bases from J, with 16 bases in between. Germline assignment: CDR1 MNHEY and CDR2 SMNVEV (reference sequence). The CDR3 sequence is CATGTSRSYEQYF. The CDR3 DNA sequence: TGTGCCACCGGAACTAGCCGGAGCTACGAGCAGTACTTC.

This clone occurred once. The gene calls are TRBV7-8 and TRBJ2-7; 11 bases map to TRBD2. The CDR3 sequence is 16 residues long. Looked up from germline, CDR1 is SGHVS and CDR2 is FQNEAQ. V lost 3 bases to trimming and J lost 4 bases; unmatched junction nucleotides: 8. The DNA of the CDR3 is TGTGCCAGCAGCTTTTGGGGACTAGCGGCGGAGTACGAGCAGTACTTC. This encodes CASSFWGLAAEYEQYF.

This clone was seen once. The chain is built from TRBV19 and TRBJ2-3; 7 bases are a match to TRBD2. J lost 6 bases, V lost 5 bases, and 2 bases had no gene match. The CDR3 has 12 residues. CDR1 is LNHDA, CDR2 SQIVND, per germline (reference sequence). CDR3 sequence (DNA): TGTGCCAGTAGTCGACTAGCCGATACGCAGTATTTT. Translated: CASSRLADTQYF.

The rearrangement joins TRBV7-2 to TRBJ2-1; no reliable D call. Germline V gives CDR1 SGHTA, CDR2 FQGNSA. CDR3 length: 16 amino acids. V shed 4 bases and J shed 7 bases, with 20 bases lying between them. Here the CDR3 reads CASSSAPEPPMNEQFF. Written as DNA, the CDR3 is TGTGCCAGCAGCTCAGCCCCGGAGCCCCCAATGAATGAGCAGTTCTTC. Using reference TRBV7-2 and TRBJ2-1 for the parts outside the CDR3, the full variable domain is GAGVSQSPSNKVTEKGKDVELRCDPISGHTALYWYRQSLGQGLEFLIYFQGNSAPDKSGLPSDRFSAERTGGSVSTLTIQRTQQEDSAVYLCASSSAPEPPMNEQFFGPGTRLTVL.

The CDR3 DNA follows: TGTGCCAGCAGTTCTTATAGCGGGACTAACACCGGGGAGCTGTTTTTT. Its translation: CASSSYSGTNTGELFF. The rearrangement uses TRBV28 and TRBJ2-2; 8 nucleotides align to TRBD2. Per the germline V gene, CDR1 is MDHEN and CDR2 is SYDVKM. The CDR3 is 16 residues long. V shed 4 bases and J 2 bases; nucleotides not matched to a gene: 6.

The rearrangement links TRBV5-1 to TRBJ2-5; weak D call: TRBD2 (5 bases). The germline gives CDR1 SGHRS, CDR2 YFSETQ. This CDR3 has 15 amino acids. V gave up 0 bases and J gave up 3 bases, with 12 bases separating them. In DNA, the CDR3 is TGCGCCAGCAGCTTGGAGGACGGGATAGAAGAGACCCAGTACTTC. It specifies CASSLEDGIEETQYF.

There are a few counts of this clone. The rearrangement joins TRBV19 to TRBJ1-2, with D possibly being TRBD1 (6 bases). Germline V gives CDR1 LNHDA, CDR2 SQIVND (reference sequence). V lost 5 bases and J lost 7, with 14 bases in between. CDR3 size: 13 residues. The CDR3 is CASSPRQETGYTF. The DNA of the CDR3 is TGTGCCAGTAGTCCTCGACAGGAGACTGGCTACACCTTC.

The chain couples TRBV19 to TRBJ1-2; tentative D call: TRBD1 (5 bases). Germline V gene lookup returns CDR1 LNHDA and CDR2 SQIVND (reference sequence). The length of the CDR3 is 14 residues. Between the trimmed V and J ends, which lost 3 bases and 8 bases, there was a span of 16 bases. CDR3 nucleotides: TGTGCCAGTAGTATGGGGGGAACCGCCGCGGGCTACACCTTC. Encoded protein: CASSMGGTAAGYTF. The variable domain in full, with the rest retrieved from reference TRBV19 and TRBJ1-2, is DGGITQSPKYLFRKEGQNVTLSCEQNLNHDAMYWYRQDPGQGLRLIYYSQIVNDFQKGDIAEGYSVSREKKESFPLTVTSAQKNPTAFYLCASSMGGTAAGYTFGSGTRLTVV.

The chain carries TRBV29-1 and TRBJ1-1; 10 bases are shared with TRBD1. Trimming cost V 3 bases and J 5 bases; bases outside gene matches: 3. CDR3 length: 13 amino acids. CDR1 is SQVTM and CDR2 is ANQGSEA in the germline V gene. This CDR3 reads CSVDKDRGTEAFF. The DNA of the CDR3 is TGCAGCGTTGATAAGGACAGGGGGACTGAAGCTTTCTTT.

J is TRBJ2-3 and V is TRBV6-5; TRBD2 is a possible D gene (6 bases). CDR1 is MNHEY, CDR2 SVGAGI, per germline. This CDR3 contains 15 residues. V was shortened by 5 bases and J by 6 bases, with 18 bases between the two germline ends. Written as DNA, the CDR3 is TGTGCCAGCAGTCTCCGGGACTCCTCGGCGGATACGCAGTATTTT. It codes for CASSLRDSSADTQYF.